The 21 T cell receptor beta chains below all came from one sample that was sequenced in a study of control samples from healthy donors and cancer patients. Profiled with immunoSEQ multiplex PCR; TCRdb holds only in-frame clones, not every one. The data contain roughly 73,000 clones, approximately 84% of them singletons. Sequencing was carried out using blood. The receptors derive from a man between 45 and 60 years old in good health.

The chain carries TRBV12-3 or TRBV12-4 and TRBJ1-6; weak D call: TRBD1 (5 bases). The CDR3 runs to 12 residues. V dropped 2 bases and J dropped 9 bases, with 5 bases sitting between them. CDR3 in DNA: TGTGCCAGCAGTTTACAGGGTTCACCCCTCCACTTT. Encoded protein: CASSLQGSPLHF.

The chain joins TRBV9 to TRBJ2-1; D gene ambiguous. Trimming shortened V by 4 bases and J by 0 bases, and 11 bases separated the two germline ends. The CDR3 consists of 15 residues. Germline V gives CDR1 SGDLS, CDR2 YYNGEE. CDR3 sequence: CASSLSGSSYNEQFF. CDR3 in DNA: TGTGCCAGCAGCCTTTCAGGCAGCTCCTACAATGAGCAGTTCTTC.

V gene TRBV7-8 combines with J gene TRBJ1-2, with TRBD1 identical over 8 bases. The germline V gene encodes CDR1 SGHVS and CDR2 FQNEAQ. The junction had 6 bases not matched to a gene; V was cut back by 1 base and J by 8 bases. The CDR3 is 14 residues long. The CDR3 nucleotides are TGTGCCAGCAGCTTAGGGCAGGGGGCGGACGGCTACACCTTC. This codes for CASSLGQGADGYTF.

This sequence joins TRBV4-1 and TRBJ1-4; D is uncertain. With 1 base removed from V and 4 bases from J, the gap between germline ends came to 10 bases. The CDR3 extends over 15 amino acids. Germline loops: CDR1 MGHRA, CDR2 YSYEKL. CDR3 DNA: TGCGCCAGCAGCCAAGGGCAGCGATATAATGAAAAACTGTTTTTT. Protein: CASSQGQRYNEKLFF.

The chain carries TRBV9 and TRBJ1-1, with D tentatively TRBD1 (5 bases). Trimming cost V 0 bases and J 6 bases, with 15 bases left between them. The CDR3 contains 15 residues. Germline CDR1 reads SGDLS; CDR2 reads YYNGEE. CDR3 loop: CASSVGTGRVAEAFF. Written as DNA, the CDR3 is TGTGCCAGCAGCGTAGGGACGGGGCGCGTTGCTGAAGCTTTCTTT.

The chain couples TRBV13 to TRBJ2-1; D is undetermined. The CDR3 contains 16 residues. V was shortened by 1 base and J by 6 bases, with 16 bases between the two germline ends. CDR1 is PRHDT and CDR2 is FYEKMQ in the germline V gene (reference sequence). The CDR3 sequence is CASSLAALFLLNEQFF. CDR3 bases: TGTGCCAGCAGCTTAGCGGCACTATTTCTTCTCAATGAGCAGTTCTTC.

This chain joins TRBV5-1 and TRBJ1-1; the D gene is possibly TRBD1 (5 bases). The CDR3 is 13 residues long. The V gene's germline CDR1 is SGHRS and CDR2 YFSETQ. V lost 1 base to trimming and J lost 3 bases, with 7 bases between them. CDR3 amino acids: CASSLTGHTEAFF. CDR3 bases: TGCGCCAGCAGCTTGACAGGCCACACTGAAGCTTTCTTT.

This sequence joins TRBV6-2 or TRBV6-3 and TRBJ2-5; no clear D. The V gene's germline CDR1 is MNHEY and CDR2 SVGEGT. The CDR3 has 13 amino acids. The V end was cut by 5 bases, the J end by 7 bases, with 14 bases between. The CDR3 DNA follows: TGTGCCAGCAGTAAAGGGCTTCCGGGGACCCAGTACTTC. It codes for CASSKGLPGTQYF.

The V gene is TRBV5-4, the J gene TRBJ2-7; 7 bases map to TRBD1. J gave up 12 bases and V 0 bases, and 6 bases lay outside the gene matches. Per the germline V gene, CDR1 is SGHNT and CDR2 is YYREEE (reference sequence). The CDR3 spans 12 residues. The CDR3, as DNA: TGTGCCAGCAGCTTGGATTTGACAGGGCCGTACTTC. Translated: CASSLDLTGPYF.

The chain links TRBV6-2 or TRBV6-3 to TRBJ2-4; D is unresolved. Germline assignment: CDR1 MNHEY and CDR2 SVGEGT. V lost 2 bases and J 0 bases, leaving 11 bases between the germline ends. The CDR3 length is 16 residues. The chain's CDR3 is CASSYKELLAKNIQYF. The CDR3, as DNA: TGTGCCAGCAGTTACAAAGAATTATTAGCCAAAAACATTCAGTACTTC.

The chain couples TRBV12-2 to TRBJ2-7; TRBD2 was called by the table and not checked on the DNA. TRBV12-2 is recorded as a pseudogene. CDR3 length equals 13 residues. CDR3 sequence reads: CASPRGLAGEQYF. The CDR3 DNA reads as TGTGCAAGTCCCCGGGGACTAGCGGGAGAGCAGTACTTC.

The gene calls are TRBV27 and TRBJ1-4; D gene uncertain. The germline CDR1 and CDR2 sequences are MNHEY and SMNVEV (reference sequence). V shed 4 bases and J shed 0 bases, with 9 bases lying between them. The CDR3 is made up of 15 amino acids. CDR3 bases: TGTGCCAGCAGTTCCAACAGTGCAACTAATGAAAAACTGTTTTTT. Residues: CASSSNSATNEKLFF.

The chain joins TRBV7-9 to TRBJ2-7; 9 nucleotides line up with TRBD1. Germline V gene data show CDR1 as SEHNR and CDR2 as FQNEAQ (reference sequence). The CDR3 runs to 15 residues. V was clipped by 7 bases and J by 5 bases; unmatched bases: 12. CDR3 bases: TGTGCCAGCAATGATGACCGGGACAGGGACGACGAGCAGTACTTC. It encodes CASNDDRDRDDEQYF. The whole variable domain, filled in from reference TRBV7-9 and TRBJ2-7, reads DTGVSQNPRHKITKRGQNVTFRCDPISEHNRLYWYRQTLGQGPEFLTYFQNEAQLEKSRLLSDRFSAERPKGSFSTLEIQRTEQGDSAMYLCASNDDRDRDDEQYFGPGTRLTVT.

The CDR3: CASSLRGEVNTEAFF. The CDR3 DNA sequence: TGTGCCAGCAGCTTACGAGGCGAGGTTAACACTGAAGCTTTCTTT. The chain combines TRBV7-2 with TRBJ1-1; D remains ambiguous. CDR1 and CDR2 from the germline V gene are SGHTA and FQGNSA. This CDR3 is 15 amino acids long. Trimming took 2 bases from V and 2 from J, leaving 12 bases between them.

The CDR3 region is CASSPPRRHVGRNEQYF. The CDR3 DNA is TGTGCCAGCAGCCCCCCCCGCCGCCATGTGGGAAGAAACGAGCAGTACTTC. The V and J genes are TRBV3-1 (or the pseudogene TRBV3-2) and TRBJ2-7; D is unresolved. V lost 4 bases, J lost 5 bases, and 24 bases lay in between. CDR3 size: 17 residues. Germline V gene lookup returns CDR1 LGHDT and CDR2 YNNKEL (reference sequence).

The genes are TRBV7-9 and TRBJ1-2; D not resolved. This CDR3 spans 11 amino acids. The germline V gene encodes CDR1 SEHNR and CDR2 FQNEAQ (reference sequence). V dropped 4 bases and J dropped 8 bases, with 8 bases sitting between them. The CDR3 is CASSSGSGYTF. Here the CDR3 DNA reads TGTGCCAGCAGCTCCGGCTCCGGCTACACCTTC.

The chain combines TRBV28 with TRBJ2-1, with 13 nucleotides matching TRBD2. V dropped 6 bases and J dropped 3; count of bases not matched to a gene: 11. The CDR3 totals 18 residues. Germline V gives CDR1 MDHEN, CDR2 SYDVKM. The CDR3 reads CASSTRDTSGGGYNEQFF. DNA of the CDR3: TGTGCCAGCAGCACTCGGGATACTAGCGGGGGGGGCTACAATGAGCAGTTCTTC.

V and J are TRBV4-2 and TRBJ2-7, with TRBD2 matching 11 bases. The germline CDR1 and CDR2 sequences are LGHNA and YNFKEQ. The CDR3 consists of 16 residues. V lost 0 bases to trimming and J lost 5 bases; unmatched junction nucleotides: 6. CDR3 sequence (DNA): TGTGCCAGCAGCCAAGAAGCCACTAGCGGGAGCCACGAGCAGTACTTC. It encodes CASSQEATSGSHEQYF.

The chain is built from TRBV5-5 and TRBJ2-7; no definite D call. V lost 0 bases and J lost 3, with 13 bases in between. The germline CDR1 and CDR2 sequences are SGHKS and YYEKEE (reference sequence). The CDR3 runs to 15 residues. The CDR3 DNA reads TGTGCCAGCAGCTTGGGGGCGATGCCTATCTACGAGCAGTACTTC. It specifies CASSLGAMPIYEQYF. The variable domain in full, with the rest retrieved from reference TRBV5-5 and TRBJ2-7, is DAGVTQSPTHLIKTRGQQVTLRCSPISGHKSVSWYQQVLGQGPQFIFQYYEKEERGRGNFPDRFSARQFPNYSSELNVNALLLGDSALYLCASSLGAMPIYEQYFGPGTRLTVT.

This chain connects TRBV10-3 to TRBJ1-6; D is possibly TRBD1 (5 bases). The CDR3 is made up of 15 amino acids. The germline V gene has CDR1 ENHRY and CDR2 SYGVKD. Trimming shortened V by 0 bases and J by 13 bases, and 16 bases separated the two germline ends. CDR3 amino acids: CAISESGGPIHPLHF. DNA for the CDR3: TGTGCCATCAGTGAGTCTGGGGGACCTATTCACCCCCTCCACTTT.

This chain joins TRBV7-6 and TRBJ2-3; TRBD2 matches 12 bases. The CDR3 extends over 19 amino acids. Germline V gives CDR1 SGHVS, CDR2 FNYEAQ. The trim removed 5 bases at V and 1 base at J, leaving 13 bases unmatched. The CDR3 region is CASSPWGLAGGPRTDTQYF. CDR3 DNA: TGTGCCAGCAGCCCCTGGGGCCTAGCGGGGGGGCCCCGCACAGATACGCAGTATTTT.